The 31 T cell receptor beta chains in this list originate from one sample, sequenced in a study of cytomegalovirus exposure and HLA in healthy donors. It was with 60 Vbeta and 13 Jbeta primers that the PCR ran. TCRdb keeps only in-frame clones here, not all; method: immunoSEQ multiplex PCR. Of some 150,000 clones listed, roughly 80% were seen once; the top ten hold approximately 3%. The sample comprised PBMCs. Receptors were obtained from a male donor in good health and CMV-seronegative.

In its sample, this clone was seen a few times. The chain uses TRBV5-6 and TRBJ1-1, with D unresolved. Germline V gives CDR1 SGHDT, CDR2 YYEEEE. The V gene lost 4 bases and the J gene lost 4 bases, with 17 bases spanning the gap. This CDR3 is built from 15 residues. The CDR3: CASSETTGLITEAFF. CDR3 nucleotides: TGTGCCAGCAGCGAAACGACCGGGTTGATCACTGAAGCTTTCTTT.

This clone appeared a few times. The rearrangement links TRBV4-1 to TRBJ2-1; the match to TRBD2 covers 8 bases. The CDR3 runs to 16 residues. V lost 2 bases and J lost 0; bases outside the gene matches: 3. Germline loops: CDR1 MGHRA, CDR2 YSYEKL. The CDR3 reads CASSQIAGSSYNEQFF. The CDR3 DNA is TGCGCCAGCAGCCAAATAGCGGGAAGCTCCTACAATGAGCAGTTCTTC.

This clone was detected once. The chain is built from TRBV4-1 and TRBJ2-1, with 10 nucleotides matching TRBD1. This CDR3 region has 16 residues. Trimming cost V 4 bases and J 8 bases; bases outside gene matches: 11. Germline CDR1 and CDR2: MGHRA and YSYEKL. In DNA form, the CDR3 reads TGCGCCAGCAGCCCCACCCTGGGACAGGGGTTCGATGAGCAGTTCTTC. It translates to CASSPTLGQGFDEQFF.

The chain is built from TRBV7-2 and TRBJ2-7; D may be TRBD2 (5 bases). The CDR3 has 13 amino acids. Germline CDR1 reads SGHTA; CDR2 reads FQGNSA. The V end was cut by 5 bases, the J end by 7 bases, with 15 bases between. CDR3 sequence reads: CASSPASRFEQYF. The CDR3 bases are TGTGCCAGCAGCCCTGCTAGCCGCTTTGAGCAGTACTTC.

The rearrangement uses TRBV2 and TRBJ1-1, with 9 nucleotides matching TRBD1. V lost 5 bases to trimming and J lost 2 bases; unmatched junction nucleotides: 6. CDR1 is SNHLY and CDR2 is FYNNEI in the germline V gene. CDR3 size: 15 residues. CDR3 in amino acids: CASSLTGGLNTEAFF. The CDR3 region has the DNA TGTGCCAGCAGTCTCACAGGGGGCTTAAACACTGAAGCTTTCTTT.

The J gene is TRBJ1-3, the V gene TRBV2; TRBD1 matches at 7 bases. The CDR3 loop spans 16 amino acids. V was clipped by 2 bases and J by 4 bases; unmatched bases: 8. The germline V gene has CDR1 SNHLY and CDR2 FYNNEI. CDR3 in amino acids: CASSEKGTADGNTIYF. The CDR3 nucleotides read TGTGCCAGCAGTGAAAAGGGGACAGCGGACGGAAACACCATATATTTT.

The V gene is TRBV9, the J gene TRBJ2-3; 8 bases align to TRBD2. CDR1 SGDLS and CDR2 YYNGEE come from the germline V gene. V gave up 3 bases and J gave up 6 bases; unmatched junction bases: 12. This CDR3 spans 16 amino acids. The CDR3 reads CASSASGGRLEDTQYF. CDR3 DNA sequence: TGTGCCAGCAGCGCATCGGGGGGGAGGCTGGAGGATACGCAGTATTTT.

Worth noting for this clone: The sample holds other DNA sequences that translate to the same CDR3. V gene TRBV5-4 combines with J gene TRBJ2-7; weak D call: TRBD1 (5 bases). Between the trimmed V and J ends, which lost 2 bases and 4 bases, there was a span of 7 bases. CDR1 and CDR2 from the germline V gene are SGHNT and YYREEE (reference sequence). CDR3 length: 12 residues. This chain's CDR3 is CASSLTGYEQYF. The CDR3 DNA sequence: TGTGCCAGCAGCTTAACAGGTTACGAGCAGTACTTC.

This clone was seen just once. The chain combines TRBV4-1 with TRBJ2-1; no clear D gene. This CDR3 comprises 13 residues. Between the trimmed V and J ends, which lost 1 base and 10 bases, there was a span of 11 bases. Germline CDR1 and CDR2: MGHRA and YSYEKL. CDR3 region: CASSQGAWAEQFF. CDR3 nucleotides: TGCGCCAGCAGCCAAGGCGCATGGGCGGAGCAGTTCTTC.

The chain employs TRBV19 and TRBJ2-3; the match to TRBD2 covers 14 bases. V was pared by 2 bases and J by 3 bases, with 4 bases of the junction left unmatched. There are 17 residues in the CDR3. Germline lookup yields CDR1 LNHDA and CDR2 SQIVND (reference sequence). In nucleotides, the CDR3 is TGTGCCAGTAGTATAACCGGGACTAGCGGGAGAACAGATACGCAGTATTTT. Protein: CASSITGTSGRTDTQYF.

CDR3 sequence: CASSLQGAIGNTIYF. The DNA for the CDR3 is TGTGCCAGTAGTCTACAGGGGGCCATTGGAAACACCATATATTTT. The rearrangement uses TRBV19 and TRBJ1-3; 9 positions agree with TRBD1. V was pared by 5 bases and J by 3 bases, with 5 bases of the junction left unmatched. The CDR3 has 15 amino acids. Germline-derived CDR1 and CDR2 are LNHDA and SQIVND (reference sequence).

V gene TRBV5-1 combines with J gene TRBJ2-2, with 7 bases aligning to TRBD1. The germline V gene has CDR1 SGHRS and CDR2 YFSETQ. V lost 0 bases and J lost 0; bases outside the gene matches: 2. This CDR3 spans 16 amino acids. CDR3 DNA sequence: TGCGCCAGCAGCTTGGACAGGGGCCCGAACACCGGGGAGCTGTTTTTT. The encoded protein is CASSLDRGPNTGELFF.

Concerning this clone itself: Other nucleotide sequences from this sample produce the same CDR3. The chain couples TRBV7-3 to TRBJ2-3; 7 bases fit TRBD2. This CDR3 region has 12 residues. The germline V gene encodes CDR1 SGHTA and CDR2 FQGTGA. V shed 5 bases and J 5 bases; nucleotides not matched to a gene: 1. CDR3 residues: CASSPGGDTQYF. CDR3 sequence (DNA): TGTGCCAGCAGCCCGGGGGGAGATACGCAGTATTTT.

The rearrangement links TRBV20-1 to TRBJ1-1; D remains unclear. Germline assignment: CDR1 DFQATT and CDR2 SNEGSKA (reference sequence). The CDR3 loop spans 11 amino acids. For the CDR3, the DNA is TGCTCCTTTCAGGTGAACACTGAAGCTTTCTTT. As protein: CSFQVNTEAFF.

This chain links TRBV7-2 with TRBJ1-2; D unresolved. The CDR3 has 15 residues. The germline gives CDR1 SGHTA, CDR2 FQGNSA. The V and J ends lost 0 bases and 8 bases respectively, with 16 bases between them. CDR3 nucleotides: TGTGCCAGCAGCTTAGCCCAACGGGGAGGGAAAGGCTACACCTTC. It translates to CASSLAQRGGKGYTF.

This rearrangement joins TRBV4-1 to TRBJ1-4, with D hard to call. Trimming removed 2 bases from V and 7 bases from J, with 17 bases in between. Germline CDR1 and CDR2: MGHRA and YSYEKL. CDR3 length: 16 amino acids. Here the CDR3 reads CASSQIGRAVGEKLFF. CDR3 coding DNA: TGCGCCAGCAGCCAAATTGGGAGGGCCGTCGGTGAAAAACTGTTTTTT.

CDR3 nucleotides: TGTGCCAGCACCGACGCGGGGGTTCATTCACCCCTCCACTTT. It codes for CASTDAGVHSPLHF. The rearrangement uses TRBV6-6 and TRBJ1-6, with D perhaps matching TRBD1 (5 bases). Germline CDR1 reads MNHNY; CDR2 reads SVGAGI (reference sequence). The CDR3 length is 14 residues. V was cut by 7 bases and J by 8 bases, with 15 bases left in between.

The gene calls are TRBV6-1 and TRBJ1-2; 7 bases are shared with TRBD1. This CDR3 contains 14 residues. CDR1 is MNHNS, CDR2 SASEGT, per germline. Trimming cost V 3 bases and J 9 bases; bases outside gene matches: 10. The chain's CDR3 is CASSDFIGQARYTF. The CDR3 region has the DNA TGTGCCAGCAGTGATTTTATAGGACAGGCACGCTACACCTTC.

Written as DNA, the CDR3 is TGTGCCAGCAGTCCGGGGGGGGGCGAGCAGTTCTTC. Amino acid sequence: CASSPGGGEQFF. The chain recombines TRBV27 with TRBJ2-1; 8 nucleotides agree with TRBD2. Per the germline V gene, CDR1 is MNHEY and CDR2 is SMNVEV (reference sequence). This CDR3 spans 12 amino acids. The V segment lost 5 bases and the J segment 10 bases; nucleotides outside the gene matches: 4.

The chain recombines TRBV6-4 with TRBJ2-2; 12 bases are shared with TRBD2. CDR3 size: 19 residues. From germline, CDR1 is MRHNA and CDR2 SNTAGT. The V and J ends lost 3 bases and 5 bases, in that order; junction bases with no gene match: 13. The chain's CDR3 is CASSEFPLTSGSGTGELFF. DNA of the CDR3: TGTGCCAGCAGTGAGTTCCCCCTGACTAGCGGGAGCGGGACCGGGGAGCTGTTTTTT.

The chain's CDR3 is CASSTPGTGDYGYTF. For the CDR3, the DNA is TGTGCCAGTAGTACCCCCGGGACAGGGGACTATGGCTACACCTTC. The chain is built from TRBV19 and TRBJ1-2; 10 nucleotides align to TRBD1. Per germline, CDR1 LNHDA and CDR2 SQIVND (reference sequence). Trimming at V came to 4 bases and at J to 3 bases, leaving 5 bases not matched to a gene. The CDR3 spans 15 residues.

This clone was seen a handful of times. The chain joins TRBV27 to TRBJ1-1; 7 positions agree with TRBD1. The CDR3 covers 17 residues. V dropped 2 bases and J dropped 1; count of bases not matched to a gene: 10. Germline lookup yields CDR1 MNHEY and CDR2 SMNVEV (reference sequence). The CDR3 is CASSLKGGHLGNTEAFF. The CDR3 coding sequence is TGTGCCAGCAGTTTAAAAGGGGGCCACTTGGGGAACACTGAAGCTTTCTTT.

This chain links TRBV18 with TRBJ2-2, with D uncertain. The CDR3 is made up of 14 amino acids. In germline, CDR1 is KGHSH, CDR2 LQKENI. V was trimmed by 5 bases and J by 1 base, leaving 8 bases between them. As DNA, the CDR3 is TGTGCCAGCTCAAGCCTCTGGAACACCGGGGAGCTGTTTTTT. It specifies CASSSLWNTGELFF.

There are a few counts of this clone. The rearrangement joins TRBV9 to TRBJ2-1, with D tentatively TRBD1 (5 bases). Germline CDR1 SGDLS, CDR2 YYNGEE. V was trimmed by 4 bases and J by 5 bases, leaving 10 bases between them. The CDR3 sequence is 13 residues long. The CDR3 DNA follows: TGTGCCAGCAGCCGGACACCTAACAATGAGCAGTTCTTC. Amino acid sequence: CASSRTPNNEQFF.

Notes on this clone: The identical CDR3 is also encoded by other nucleotide sequences in the sample. The gene calls are TRBV11-2 and TRBJ2-7, with 7 bases fitting TRBD1. V dropped 5 bases and J dropped 3; count of bases not matched to a gene: 4. The CDR3 runs to 13 residues. CDR1 SGHAT and CDR2 FQNNGV come from the germline V gene. Here the CDR3 reads CASSQGQSYEQYF. The CDR3 nucleotides are TGTGCCAGCAGCCAGGGACAGAGCTACGAGCAGTACTTC.

In this sample, this clone turned up once. The chain links TRBV29-1 to TRBJ1-2, with D possibly TRBD1 on 6 matching bases. Germline values: CDR1 SQVTM, CDR2 ANQGSEA. This CDR3 spans 13 amino acids. V was pared by 3 bases and J by 2 bases, with 10 bases between. DNA of the CDR3: TGCAGCGTTGAGATACAGGGCAACTATGGCTACACCTTC. Translating it yields CSVEIQGNYGYTF.

The chain combines TRBV15 with TRBJ2-7, with TRBD1 as a possible D gene (5 bases). This CDR3 has 14 amino acids. In germline, CDR1 is LNHNV, CDR2 YYDKDF (reference sequence). V was pared by 5 bases and J by 4 bases, with 15 bases between. The CDR3 bases are TGTGCCACCAGCCCTCAAAGGGGCCCGTACGAGCAGTACTTC. This gives the protein CATSPQRGPYEQYF.

J is TRBJ1-4 and V is TRBV28; D call uncertain. This CDR3 contains 14 residues. Deletions cut 8 bases from V and 1 base from J, with 11 bases between. The germline gives CDR1 MDHEN, CDR2 SYDVKM. Written as DNA, the CDR3 is TGTGCCAGCTGTCAGATGATAACTAATGAAAAACTGTTTTTT. Protein product: CASCQMITNEKLFF.

The chain joins TRBV7-9 to TRBJ1-5; D call uncertain. Germline V gene sequence: CDR1 SEHNR, CDR2 FQNEAQ (reference sequence). Trimming removed 6 bases at V and 0 bases at J, with 12 bases between. The CDR3 is made up of 15 amino acids. The CDR3 protein is CASSSGSHSNQPQHF. The CDR3 nucleotides are TGTGCCAGCAGTTCCGGGAGCCATAGCAATCAGCCCCAGCATTTT.

The chain employs TRBV4-3 and TRBJ2-5; possibly TRBD1 for D (6 bases). Per the germline V gene, CDR1 is LGHNA and CDR2 is YSLEER. The CDR3 contains 14 residues. Trimming pared 0 bases from V and 2 bases from J, leaving 7 bases between. The DNA of the CDR3 is TGCGCCAGCAGCCAAGAAGACAGGCAAGAGACCCAGTACTTC. Its translation is CASSQEDRQETQYF.

This clone was observed a few times. This chain uses TRBV6-1 with TRBJ1-6, with D tentatively TRBD1 (6 bases). This CDR3 comprises 16 residues. Germline V gives CDR1 MNHNS, CDR2 SASEGT. Trimming cost V 4 bases and J 4 bases, with 14 bases left between them. The CDR3 region has the DNA TGTGCCAGCAGTGGGCCCGACAGGAATTATAATTCACCCCTCCACTTT. Protein: CASSGPDRNYNSPLHF.